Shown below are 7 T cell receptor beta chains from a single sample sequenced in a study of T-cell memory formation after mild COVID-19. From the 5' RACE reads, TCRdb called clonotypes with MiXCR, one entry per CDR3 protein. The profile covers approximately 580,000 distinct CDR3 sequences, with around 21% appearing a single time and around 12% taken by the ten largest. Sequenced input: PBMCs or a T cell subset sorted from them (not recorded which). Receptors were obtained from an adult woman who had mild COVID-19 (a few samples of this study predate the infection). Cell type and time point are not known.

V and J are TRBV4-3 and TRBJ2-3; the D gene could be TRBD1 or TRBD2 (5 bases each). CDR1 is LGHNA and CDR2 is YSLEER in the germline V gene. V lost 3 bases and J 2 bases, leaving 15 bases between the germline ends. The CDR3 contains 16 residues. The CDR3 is CASSQRGAWATDTQYF. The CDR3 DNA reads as TGCGCCAGCAGCCAGAGGGGAGCCTGGGCCACAGATACGCAGTATTTT.

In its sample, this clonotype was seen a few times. As DNA, the CDR3 is TGCGCCAGCAGCTTCCAGGGACAGGGAGGAAATACGCAGTATTTT. Protein sequence: CASSFQGQGGNTQYF. V usage is TRBV5-1 and J usage is TRBJ2-3, with TRBD1 matching 9 bases. The CDR3 is 15 amino acids. The V and J ends lost 2 bases and 7 bases, in that order; junction bases with no gene match: 8. Germline-derived CDR1 and CDR2 are SGHRS and YFSETQ.

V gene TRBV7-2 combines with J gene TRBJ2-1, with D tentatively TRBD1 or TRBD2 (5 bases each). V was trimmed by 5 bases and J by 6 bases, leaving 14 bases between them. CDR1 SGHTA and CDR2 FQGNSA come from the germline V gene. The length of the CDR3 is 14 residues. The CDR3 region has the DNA TGTGCCAGCAGCGCCCCGGGACCAGTCAATGAGCAGTTCTTC. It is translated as CASSAPGPVNEQFF.

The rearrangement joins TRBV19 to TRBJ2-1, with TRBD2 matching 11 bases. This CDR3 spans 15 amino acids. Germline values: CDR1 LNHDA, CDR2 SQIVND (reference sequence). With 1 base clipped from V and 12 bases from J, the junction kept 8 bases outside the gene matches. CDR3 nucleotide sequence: TGTGCCAGTAGTATAGCTAGCGGGGGGCCCCTGGGGCAGTTCTTC. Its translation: CASSIASGGPLGQFF.

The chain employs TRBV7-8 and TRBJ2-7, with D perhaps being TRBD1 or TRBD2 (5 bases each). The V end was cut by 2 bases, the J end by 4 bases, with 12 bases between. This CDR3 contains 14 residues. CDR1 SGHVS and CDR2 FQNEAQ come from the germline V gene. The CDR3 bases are TGTGCCAGCAGCTTACTGGGGGTACGTTACGAGCAGTACTTC. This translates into CASSLLGVRYEQYF.

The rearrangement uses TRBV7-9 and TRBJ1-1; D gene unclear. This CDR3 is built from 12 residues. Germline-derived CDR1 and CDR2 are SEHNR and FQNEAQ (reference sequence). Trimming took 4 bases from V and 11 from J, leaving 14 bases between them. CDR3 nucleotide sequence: TGTGCCAGCAGCTCTAGAGGGTGGAAGGCTTTCTTT. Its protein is CASSSRGWKAFF.

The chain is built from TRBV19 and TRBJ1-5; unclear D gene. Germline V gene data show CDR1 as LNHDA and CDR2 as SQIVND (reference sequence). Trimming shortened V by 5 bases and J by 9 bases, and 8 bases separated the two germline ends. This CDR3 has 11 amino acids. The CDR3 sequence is CASSGLGPQHF. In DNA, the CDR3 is TGTGCCAGTAGTGGGTTGGGGCCCCAGCATTTT.